This T cell receptor beta chain emerged from a study of breast tumors, draining lymph nodes, adjacent tissues. The sample holds a few counts of this clonotype. V dropped 6 bases and J dropped 4; count of bases not matched to a gene: 10. The CDR3 extends over 15 amino acids. Germline CDR1 is SEHNR and CDR2 is FQNEAQ (reference sequence). MiXCR, run by TCRdb on the multiplex PCR reads, gives a single entry per CDR3 protein. The sample yields around 13,000 distinct CDR3 sequences, roughly half seen once. Sequencing was done on a sample of tumor-adjacent breast tissue. This sequence was found in a female donor with breast cancer. Some clones in this sample may be carry-over from other donors' samples. The chain couples TRBV7-9 to TRBJ2-7; 9 bases fit TRBD2. CDR3 nucleotide sequence: TGTGCCAGCAGTCTGTTGCGGGAGGGCCTATACGAGCAGTACTTC. Translating gives CASSLLREGLYEQYF.